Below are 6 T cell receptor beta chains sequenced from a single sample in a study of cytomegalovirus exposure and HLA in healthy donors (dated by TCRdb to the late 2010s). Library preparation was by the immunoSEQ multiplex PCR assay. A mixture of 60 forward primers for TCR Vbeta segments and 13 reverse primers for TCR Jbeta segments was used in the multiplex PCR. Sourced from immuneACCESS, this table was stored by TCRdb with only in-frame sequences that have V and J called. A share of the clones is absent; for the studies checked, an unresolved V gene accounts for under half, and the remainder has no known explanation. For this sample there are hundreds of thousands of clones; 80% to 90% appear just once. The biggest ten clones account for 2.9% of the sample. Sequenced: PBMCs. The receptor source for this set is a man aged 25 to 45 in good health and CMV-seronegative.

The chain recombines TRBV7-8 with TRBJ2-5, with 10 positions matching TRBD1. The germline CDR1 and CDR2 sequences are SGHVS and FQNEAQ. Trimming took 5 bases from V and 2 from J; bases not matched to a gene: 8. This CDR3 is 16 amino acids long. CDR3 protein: CASSPRGTGEQETQYF. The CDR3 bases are TGTGCCAGCAGCCCCCGGGGGACAGGGGAACAAGAGACCCAGTACTTC.

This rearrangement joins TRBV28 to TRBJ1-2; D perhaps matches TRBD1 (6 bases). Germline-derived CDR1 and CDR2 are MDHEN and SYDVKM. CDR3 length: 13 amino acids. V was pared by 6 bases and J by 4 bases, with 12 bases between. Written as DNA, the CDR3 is TGTGCCAGCAGCCCGGGGGGGGCCTATGGCTACACCTTC. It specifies CASSPGGAYGYTF.

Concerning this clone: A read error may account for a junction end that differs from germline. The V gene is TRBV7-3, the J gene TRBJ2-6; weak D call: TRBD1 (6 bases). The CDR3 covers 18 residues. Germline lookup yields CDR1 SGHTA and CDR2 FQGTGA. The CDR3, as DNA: TGTGCCAGCAGCTTAATTGTACAGGGCCCCTCTGGGGCCAGCGTCCTGACTTTC. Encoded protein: CASSLIVQGPSGASVLTF.

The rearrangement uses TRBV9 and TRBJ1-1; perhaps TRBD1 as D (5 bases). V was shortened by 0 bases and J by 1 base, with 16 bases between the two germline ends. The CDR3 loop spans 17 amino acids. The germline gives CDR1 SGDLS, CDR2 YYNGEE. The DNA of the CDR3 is TGTGCCAGCAGCGTAGGAGGACCAGGAAGGGGGAACACTGAAGCTTTCTTT. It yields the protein CASSVGGPGRGNTEAFF.

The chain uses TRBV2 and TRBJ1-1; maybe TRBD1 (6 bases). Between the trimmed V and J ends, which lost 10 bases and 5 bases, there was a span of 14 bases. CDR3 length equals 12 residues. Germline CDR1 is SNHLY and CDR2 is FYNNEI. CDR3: CATWTRGTEAFF. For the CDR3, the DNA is TGTGCCACCTGGACTAGGGGGACTGAAGCTTTCTTT.

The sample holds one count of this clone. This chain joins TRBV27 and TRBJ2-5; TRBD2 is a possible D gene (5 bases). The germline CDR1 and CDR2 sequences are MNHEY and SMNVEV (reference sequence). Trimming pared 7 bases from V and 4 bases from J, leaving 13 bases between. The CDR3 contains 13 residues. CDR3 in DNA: TGTGCCAGCAAATTTCTGAGCGGAGAGACCCAGTACTTC. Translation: CASKFLSGETQYF.